This TCR beta chain derives from a study of siplizumab effects on memory and regulatory T cells. Measured with immunoSEQ multiplex PCR; TCRdb has only the in-frame clones, and not every one. Altogether approximately 12,000 clones are present, around half being singletons, with the ten largest covering around 40%. CDR1 is LGHNA, CDR2 YNFKEQ, per germline. This CDR3 has 14 residues. The germline V and J ends were trimmed by 5 bases and 4 bases, with 14 bases remaining between them. Coculture of mixed lymphocyte reaction cells was performed at 37°C for 5 to 7 days. Points on this clone: Its antigen is still unknown.

The V and J genes are TRBV4-2 and TRBJ1-2; D is undetermined. Source material: CFSE-low (dividing) CD8+ T cells sorted from an allogeneic mixed lymphocyte reaction. This receptor was taken from a human donor in good health; the cells came from an allogeneic mixed lymphocyte reaction. Some clones in this sample may be carry-over from other donors' samples. This CDR3 reads CASSLVTASYGYTF. The CDR3 DNA is TGTGCCAGCAGCTTGGTTACAGCTTCCTATGGCTACACCTTC.